This entry lists 21 T cell receptor beta chains sequenced from one sample in a study of shared clonotypes between healthy human individuals. Profiling relied on immunoSEQ multiplex PCR, and the TCRdb table lists in-frame clones only, not all of them. The top ten hold around 12% of the sample, which has fewer than 600,000 clones, around 81% seen once. The sequencing input was PBMCs. The receptors stem from a middle-aged woman in good health. Some clones in this sample may be carry-over from other donors' samples.

This rearrangement joins TRBV7-9 to TRBJ1-2; a possible D gene is TRBD1 (5 bases). The ends were cut back, 4 bases at V and 4 bases at J, with 10 bases in the middle. This CDR3 comprises 13 residues. In germline, CDR1 is SEHNR, CDR2 FQNEAQ (reference sequence). CDR3: CASSWGQSYGYTF. Written as DNA, the CDR3 is TGTGCCAGCAGCTGGGGCCAGAGCTATGGCTACACCTTC.

This clone was observed many times. The chain uses TRBV2 and TRBJ2-2; D might be TRBD2 (6 bases). This CDR3 is built from 14 residues. Trimming took off 6 bases at V and 7 bases at J, with 15 bases between the two ends. CDR1 and CDR2 from the germline V gene are SNHLY and FYNNEI. CDR3 bases: TGTGCCAGCAGGAGGGACTCGAGGATCGGGGAGCTGTTTTTT. Encoded protein: CASRRDSRIGELFF.

J is TRBJ1-1 and V is TRBV10-3; 7 nucleotides line up with TRBD1. Trimming took 4 bases from V and 12 from J; bases not matched to a gene: 11. The CDR3 length is 13 residues. The germline V gene has CDR1 ENHRY and CDR2 SYGVKD. The CDR3 DNA reads TGTGCCATCAGTGCGTATCAACAGGGGATGTCTTTCTTT. It is translated as CAISAYQQGMSFF.

The chain couples TRBV7-2 to TRBJ2-5; 7 bases are a match to TRBD2. J was trimmed by 4 bases and V by 1 base; bases with no gene match: 12. Germline loops: CDR1 SGHTA, CDR2 FQGNSA. The CDR3 has 17 residues. This chain's CDR3 is CASSLVAPGRGRETQYF. CDR3 coding DNA: TGTGCCAGCAGCTTAGTTGCCCCAGGGAGGGGTCGAGAGACCCAGTACTTC.

Regarding this clone: The same CDR3 arises from other DNA sequences in this sample as well. This chain uses TRBV7-6 with TRBJ2-5; no reliable D call. Germline CDR1 reads SGHVS; CDR2 reads FNYEAQ. This CDR3 comprises 12 residues. With 0 bases removed from V and 1 base from J, the gap between germline ends came to 0 bases. The CDR3 sequence: CASSLAQETQYF. CDR3 coding DNA: TGTGCCAGCAGCTTAGCCCAAGAGACCCAGTACTTC.

This rearrangement joins TRBV27 to TRBJ2-1, with a tentative D call TRBD1 (6 bases). Trimming cost V 4 bases and J 5 bases, with 15 bases left between them. The CDR3 sequence is 15 residues long. Germline CDR1 is MNHEY and CDR2 is SMNVEV (reference sequence). For the CDR3, the DNA is TGTGCCAGCAGTTACAGGGTTGGGAGCCACAATGAGCAGTTCTTC. This codes for CASSYRVGSHNEQFF.

This sequence joins TRBV5-6 and TRBJ2-7; TRBD1 agrees at 7 bases. From germline, CDR1 is SGHDT and CDR2 YYEEEE. The CDR3 length is 13 residues. J lost 2 bases, V lost 4 bases, and 3 bases had no gene match. The CDR3 DNA sequence: TGTGCCAGCAGCACAGGGACAGCCTACGAGCAGTACTTC. This encodes CASSTGTAYEQYF.

This clone was counted only a few times. The chain is built from TRBV29-1 and TRBJ2-1, with 11 bases lining up with TRBD2. After removal of 6 bases from V and 5 bases from J, the junction contained 3 bases not matched to a gene. The CDR3 runs to 13 residues. The germline V gene has CDR1 SQVTM and CDR2 ANQGSEA. This chain's CDR3 is CSVTLAGDNEQFF. CDR3 DNA: TGCAGCGTCACACTAGCGGGAGACAATGAGCAGTTCTTC.

The V call is TRBV28, the J call TRBJ2-1; no clear D gene. Per the germline V gene, CDR1 is MDHEN and CDR2 is SYDVKM. This CDR3 region has 12 residues. V was shortened by 1 base and J by 5 bases, with 3 bases between the two germline ends. The DNA for the CDR3 is TGTGCCAGCAGTTTATTGAACAATGAGCAGTTCTTC. Translating it yields CASSLLNNEQFF.

The chain recombines TRBV7-6 with TRBJ2-7; 7 bases are shared with TRBD2. J lost 6 bases, V lost 5 bases, and 7 bases had no gene match. The CDR3 covers 13 residues. Germline-derived CDR1 and CDR2 are SGHVS and FNYEAQ. The CDR3 nucleotides read TGTGCCAGCAGCCCCGGACTAGACGGCGAGCAGTACTTC. The encoded protein is CASSPGLDGEQYF.

The CDR3 DNA reads TGTGCCAGCTCACCGTCCGGGGGGACAGGGTTAAACTCTGGGGCCAACGTCCTGACTTTC. This encodes CASSPSGGTGLNSGANVLTF. This rearrangement joins TRBV18 to TRBJ2-6, with 9 bases that match TRBD1. Germline CDR1 reads KGHSH; CDR2 reads LQKENI. V trimming: 3 bases; J trimming: 0 bases; junction bases outside the gene matches: 12. There are 20 residues in the CDR3.

The chain combines TRBV29-1 with TRBJ1-1; 7 nucleotides agree with TRBD1. CDR1 is SQVTM, CDR2 ANQGSEA, per germline. V lost 7 bases, J lost 1 base, and 6 bases stayed unmatched. This CDR3 is 13 amino acids long. CDR3 sequence reads: CSGKGQQNTEAFF. The CDR3, as DNA: TGCAGCGGAAAGGGACAGCAGAACACTGAAGCTTTCTTT.

The chain links TRBV13 to TRBJ2-7, with D unresolved. Trimming cost V 1 base and J 6 bases, with 10 bases left between them. This CDR3 contains 13 residues. In germline, CDR1 is PRHDT, CDR2 FYEKMQ (reference sequence). CDR3 residues: CASSLEITGEQYF. The CDR3 DNA sequence: TGTGCCAGCAGCTTAGAAATCACCGGCGAGCAGTACTTC.

Remarks on this clone: Other DNA sequences of this sample code for an identical CDR3. V gene TRBV5-1 combines with J gene TRBJ1-2; D gene uncertain. Germline lookup yields CDR1 SGHRS and CDR2 YFSETQ. There are 14 residues in the CDR3. V was trimmed by 0 bases and J by 2 bases, leaving 8 bases between them. The CDR3 coding sequence is TGCGCCAGCAGCTTGGAATCAGTCAACTATGGCTACACCTTC. Translated, it gives CASSLESVNYGYTF.

As to this clone: The sample holds other DNA sequences that translate to the same CDR3. The chain has TRBV7-2 and TRBJ2-5; unclear D gene. This CDR3 region has 11 residues. The V gene lost 4 bases and the J gene lost 4 bases, with 4 bases spanning the gap. Germline CDR1 SGHTA, CDR2 FQGNSA. The CDR3 here is CASSSGETQYF. The CDR3 DNA reads TGTGCCAGCAGCTCTGGAGAGACCCAGTACTTC.

This clone was found a few times. The chain joins TRBV28 to TRBJ1-1; D call uncertain. V was clipped by 3 bases and J by 1 base, with 9 bases between them. This CDR3 spans 14 amino acids. In germline, CDR1 is MDHEN, CDR2 SYDVKM. CDR3 DNA: TGTGCCAGCAGTTTTATTAGGAGGAACACTGAAGCTTTCTTT. Protein: CASSFIRRNTEAFF.

This clone was observed at least ten times. The rearrangement uses TRBV29-1 and TRBJ2-1; 12 bases map to TRBD2. The junction had 4 bases not matched to a gene; V was cut back by 3 bases and J by 7 bases. The CDR3 is made up of 14 amino acids. Germline CDR1 reads SQVTM; CDR2 reads ANQGSEA. CDR3 bases: TGCAGCGTTGAGCGACTAGCGGGAGTAAATGAGCAGTTCTTC. Its protein product is CSVERLAGVNEQFF.

The table lists this clone with a few counts. The CDR3 is CASSPRTSDQETQYF. CDR3 DNA: TGTGCCAGCAGCCCCCGGACTAGCGACCAAGAGACCCAGTACTTC. The chain uses TRBV7-9 and TRBJ2-5; 9 bases are shared with TRBD2. Germline CDR1 SEHNR, CDR2 FQNEAQ (reference sequence). V lost 5 bases and J lost 0; bases outside the gene matches: 4. The CDR3 covers 15 residues.

This sequence joins TRBV2 and TRBJ2-5, with D perhaps TRBD1 (5 bases). Near its end, the DNA agrees better with TRBJ2-7, so the J call may be wrong. Germline CDR1 is SNHLY and CDR2 is FYNNEI. The CDR3 covers 12 residues. For the CDR3, the DNA is TGTGCCAGCAGTGTTTCAGGGTACGAGCAGTACTTC. Translation gives CASSVSGYEQYF.

This chain joins TRBV6-5 and TRBJ2-7, with D uncertain. The CDR3 is made up of 11 amino acids. CDR1 is MNHEY and CDR2 is SVGAGI in the germline V gene. V lost 6 bases, J lost 7 bases, and 10 bases lay in between. DNA of the CDR3: TGTGCCAGCAGCTCAGAAGGTGAGCAGTACTTC. Translating gives CASSSEGEQYF.

V gene TRBV19 combines with J gene TRBJ1-5, with 8 nucleotides matching TRBD1. CDR1 LNHDA and CDR2 SQIVND come from the germline V gene (reference sequence). V trimming: 6 bases; J trimming: 1 base; junction bases outside the gene matches: 8. This CDR3 region has 16 residues. For the CDR3, the DNA is TGTGCCAGTAGGAACGGACAGGGTGGGAGCAATCAGCCCCAGCATTTT. Encoded protein: CASRNGQGGSNQPQHF.